This T cell receptor (beta chain) originates from a study of T cells in Graves' hyperthyroidism and ophthalmopathy. This clonotype is a singleton in its sample. What it binds is not known. A read error may account for a junction end that differs from germline. Germline-derived CDR1 and CDR2 are SGHVS and FQNEAQ. The CDR3 consists of 15 residues. Broader study findings: Separation of ophthalmopathy from stable hyperthyroidism was achieved by a 13 V-J model. Blood also held most thyroid clonotypes expanded beyond 0.001.

What was amplified from RNA transcripts were TCR beta CDR3 regions. TCR CDR3 regions were first amplified by RT-PCR with HTBI primers. TCRdb processed the multiplex PCR reads anew with MiXCR; each CDR3 protein has one entry. Among about 570,000 distinct CDR3 sequences listed, under 60% were seen once. This sequence was found in an adult woman with Graves' disease, either hyperthyroidism or ophthalmopathy (not recorded which). The sequencing input was peripheral blood or thyroid tissue (not recorded which). The J gene is TRBJ2-5, the V gene TRBV7-8, with D perhaps matching TRBD2 (5 bases). For the CDR3, the DNA is TGTGCCAGCAGCTTAGAACTAGTTGTGACCTACAAGCAGAACTTC. Protein sequence: CASSLELVVTYKQNF.